The entry below gives a single TCR beta chain sequence along with its context. There is no known antigen for this receptor. Base qualities are not provided; no much larger clone lies one nucleotide away. This sample is part of a study of regulatory T cells in long-lasting Graves disease (dated by TCRdb to about 2021). About the study as a whole: Persistent Graves' disease was defined as antithyroid drug treatment for over 5 years with persistently positive TSH receptor autoantibodies. Patients with persistent Graves' disease were compared with patients with newly diagnosed Graves' disease using TCR sequencing and RNA sequencing of peripheral blood. The study was registered as a clinical trial and conducted in China. A total of roughly 35 samples underwent TCR sequencing: around 13 from persistent and roughly 20 from newly diagnosed Graves' disease patients. Persistent Graves' disease patients in the clinical cohort had taken antithyroid drugs for approximately 9.5 years on average. What the study reported, not specific to this receptor: TRBV28, TRBJ1-2 and TRBJ2-5 were preferentially used in persistent disease, while TRBV20-1 and TRBJ2-1 were favored in newly diagnosed disease. Peripheral blood alone was examined, since thyroid tissue, which constituted the primary lesion, could not be accessed. Lower TCR Shannon entropy and fewer highly expanded clones were observed in persistent Graves' disease patients than in newly diagnosed patients, which suggested clonal expansion. Sequencing and analysis were limited to the TCR beta chain. Persistent patients shared more public clonotypes among themselves (around 2,700) than newly diagnosed patients did (over 900). As a limitation, the authors acknowledged that the small sample size may reduce accuracy.

Preparation of the library involved multiplex PCR. Sequencing used an Illumina HiSeq 4000. TCR beta libraries were built with iRepertoire HTBI primers and Arm-PCR amplification of CDR3 regions. Gel purification was performed on PCR products prior to sequencing. In the source study's methods: Across samples, about 64 TRBV and approximately 15 TRBJ segments were identified and used for gene usage analysis of CDR3 amino acid clonotypes. COPE and FqMerger were used to merge filtered high-quality paired reads into contigs. BLAST was used to align contigs to IMGT TRBV, TRBD and TRBJ reference genes, and CDR3 was defined according to IMGT. Any clonotype with a frequency above 0.1% was counted as a highly expanded clone. Shannon entropy was used to measure repertoire diversity, and the Gini coefficient was used to measure V-J evenness. A clonotype found in more than one individual was treated as public. TCRdb reran the public reads through fastp at Q25 and MiXCR, keeping productive beta chains. Each CDR3 protein gets just one entry, which takes the most common genes and DNA from the rows behind it. The V and J calls follow TCRdb's processing rather than the paper's. Present in this sample are 650,000 to 850,000 distinct CDR3 sequences, approximately 31% of which were seen just once. The ten top clones hold roughly 46% of the sample.

The CDR3 runs 15 residues from the cysteine to the phenylalanine. The retained sequence is limited to the CDR3, 45 bases, with the frame set at the first base. The germline V gene provides CDR1 SGHTA and CDR2 FQGTGA. The junction shows trimming of 5 bases on V and 4 bases on J, and the gene matches do not reach 10 bases of it. The time point label here, explained by the study, means: persistent/refractory GD, antithyroid drugs over 5 years with positive TRAb. For both TCR sequencing and RNA sequencing, RNA was extracted from PBMCs in TRIzol. Graves' disease was diagnosed according to American Thyroid Association guidelines. Recruitment of patients was carried out at an endocrinology department in Xi'an, China. Each patient gave 9 to 10 milliliters of peripheral blood, collected in an EDTA anticoagulant tube. Ficoll Paque Plus density gradient separation was used to isolate PBMCs, and no further T cell sorting was performed. An Agilent 2100 Bioanalyzer and agarose gel were used to assess RNA quality, and a NanoDrop 2000 was used to measure RNA concentration.

The receptor was isolated from a female donor with Graves disease. Sequences were derived from peripheral blood mononuclear cells (PBMCs), sampled when the disease was refractory, from a patient treated with antithyroid drugs. Recombination connected TRBV7-3 to TRBJ1-1; 7 central bases correspond to TRBD1. Here the CDR3 is given as CASSIKQGKSTEAFF. The nucleotides are TGTGCCAGCAGCATAAAACAGGGGAAATCCACTGAAGCTTTCTTT.